This TCR beta chain was identified during a study of low-dose radiotherapy and immunotherapy resistance in tumors. On the study more broadly: Administration of intravenous cyclophosphamide at 200 mg/m2 took place every two weeks, one day before radiation and immunotherapy. Patients' oral aspirin dose was 300 mg daily across four cycles from cycle 1 day 1.

This clonotype was counted between two and nine times. The therapy administered to donors comprised nivolumab, ipilimumab, aspirin, low-dose cyclophosphamide and low-dose radiotherapy. With TRAV- and TRBV-specific primers, first-strand cDNA was made, covering the alpha and beta chains. The TCRs were subjected to amplification over approximately 19 PCR cycles employing a constant-region primer in conjunction with a V-primer adapter. TCRdb reanalysed the reads using MiXCR and keeps one entry per CDR3 protein. The table lists 17,000 or so distinct CDR3 sequences, approximately 70% of them singletons, with approximately 5.4% in the top ten. The trim removed 6 bases at V and 6 bases at J, leaving 5 bases unmatched. The CDR3 length is 13 residues.

The receptor was isolated from a human donor with advanced metastatic prostate, ovarian, gallbladder or colorectal cancer (not recorded which). This table probably holds off-target reads from a library built for another chain. This chain connects TRBV12-3 or TRBV12-4 to TRBJ1-5; 7 nucleotides agree with TRBD1. CDR3 sequence (DNA): TGTGCCAGCAGACAGGGGAGTGTTCAGCCCCAGCATTTT. Residues: CASRQGSVQPQHF.